This TCR beta chain was sequenced in a study of response to subunit inactivated influenza vaccine. This clonotype came up many times. MiXCR was run by TCRdb on the RT-PCR reads, yielding one entry per CDR3 protein. Of 500,000 to 750,000 distinct CDR3 sequences in the sample, 14% are singletons; the top ten hold 11%. This TCR came from a middle-aged man who received an inactivated influenza vaccine. The source material was PBMCs from blood, sampled approximately 13 days after vaccination.

CDR3 protein: CSATWGTGNNEQFF. The CDR3 DNA is TGCAGCGCCACCTGGGGTACAGGGAACAATGAGCAGTTCTTC. This chain joins TRBV29-1 and TRBJ2-1, with a tentative D call TRBD1 (6 bases). This CDR3 comprises 14 residues. The V and J ends lost 7 bases and 5 bases respectively, with 18 bases between them. Germline lookup yields CDR1 SQVTM and CDR2 ANQGSEA.